A selection of T cell receptor beta chains follows, all from one sample in a study of shared clonotypes between healthy human individuals. Repertoires were generated with immunoSEQ multiplex PCR, while TCRdb's copy carries only in-frame clones and drops some. The sample includes 400,000 to 600,000 clones, around 96% of them seen just once. The sample comprised naive CD4+ T cells sorted from blood. These receptors originate from a woman aged 25-40 years in good health. The CDR3 runs from the conserved cysteine through the conserved F or W. D genes are given only for firm matches. Part of the rows lack a size; the others show once, few, many or a class for expanded clones.

d_call | clone_size | j_call | v_call | cdr3_aa | cdr3_nt
NA | NA | TRBJ1-3 | TRBV4-1 | CASSQDFWGVGNTIYF | TGCGCCAGCAGCCAAGATTTTTGGGGGGTTGGAAACACCATATATTTT
NA | NA | TRBJ1-1 | TRBV5-1 | CASSLVSARLNTEAFF | TGCGCCAGCAGCTTGGTTTCTGCCAGGTTGAACACTGAAGCTTTCTTT
NA | once | TRBJ1-1 | TRBV27 | CASSLGGTTEAFF | TGTGCCAGCAGTTTGGGAGGGACCACTGAAGCTTTCTTT
NA | NA | TRBJ1-3 | TRBV7-8 | CASSLGYRTGNTIYF | TGTGCCAGCAGCTTAGGATATCGGACTGGAAACACCATATATTTT
NA | NA | TRBJ1-2 | TRBV27 | CASSFSRGGKRWKDYGYTF | TGTGCCAGCAGTTTCTCACGCGGCGGCAAGCGGTGGAAGGACTATGGCTACACCTTC
NA | NA | TRBJ2-7 | TRBV6-1 | CASSEDRVRYEQYF | TGTGCCAGCAGTGAAGATCGGGTAAGGTACGAGCAGTACTTC
NA | NA | TRBJ1-1 | TRBV2 | CASSVQGNTEAFF | TGTGCCAGCAGTGTACAGGGGAACACTGAAGCTTTCTTT
TRBD1 | NA | TRBJ2-1 | TRBV5-1 | CASSYQGARADEQFF | TGCGCCAGCAGCTACCAGGGGGCGCGAGCGGATGAGCAGTTCTTC
NA | NA | TRBJ2-5 | TRBV19 | CASSIVGGGQETQYF | TGTGCCAGTAGTATAGTCGGGGGAGGCCAAGAGACCCAGTACTTC
NA | NA | TRBJ2-7 | TRBV7-2 | CASRYRRDRTYEQYF | TGTGCCAGCAGGTATCGCCGGGACCGGACCTACGAGCAGTACTTC
NA | NA | TRBJ1-1 | TRBV5-1 | CASSLIYATGRNTEAFF | TGCGCCAGCAGCTTGATCTACGCTACGGGTCGGAACACTGAAGCTTTCTTT
NA | NA | TRBJ2-6 | TRBV5-4 | CASSFKGVSSGANVLTF | TGTGCCAGCAGCTTTAAGGGGGTCTCCTCTGGGGCCAACGTCCTGACTTTC
TRBD1 | NA | TRBJ2-7 | TRBV6-5 | CASSYSGGTDYEQYF | TGTGCCAGCAGTTACTCGGGTGGGACAGACTACGAGCAGTACTTC
NA | NA | TRBJ2-6 | TRBV15 | CATSRVRHVSSGANVLTF | TGTGCCACCAGCAGAGTTCGCCATGTGTCCTCTGGGGCCAACGTCCTGACTTTC
NA | once | TRBJ2-3 | TRBV2 | CASSLERNTDTQYF | TGTGCCAGCAGCCTAGAAAGGAACACAGATACGCAGTATTTT
NA | NA | TRBJ1-1 | TRBV7-8 | CASSLTSEGYTEAFF | TGTGCCAGCAGCTTAACTTCAGAGGGATACACTGAAGCTTTCTTT
NA | NA | TRBJ2-6 | TRBV27 | CASSLNSGANVLTF | TGTGCCAGCAGTTTAAACTCTGGGGCCAACGTCCTGACTTTC
NA | NA | TRBJ2-7 | TRBV27 | CASSPFMSPPDEQYF | TGTGCCAGCAGTCCGTTCATGTCCCCCCCGGACGAGCAGTACTTC